A selection of T cell receptor beta chains follows, all from one sample in a study of CD8+ T cells in alopecia areata. The data were produced by immunoSEQ multiplex PCR, yet TCRdb's version contains in-frame clones alone and is incomplete. The data contain under 250,000 clones, approximately 72% of them seen just once; the ten biggest clones take up around 1.3%. The starting material was CD4+ T cells sorted from blood, obtained between weeks 43 and 45, from a patient treated with tofacitinib. All receptors come from a human donor with alopecia areata. Each CDR3 is given with its conserved first and last residue. Fields, in order: V gene, clone size, J gene, D gene, CDR3 DNA, CDR3 protein. The D gene is left open where the match is weak. Size tells how often a clone was seen (once, few, many) or the class of an expanded clone, and some rows leave it out.

>TRBV5-1|few|TRBJ2-7|TRBD2
TGCGCCAGCAGCCCGGGGACTAGCGGGGCCCGCTACTACGAGCAGTACTTC
CASSPGTSGARYYEQYF
>TRBV29-1|once|TRBJ2-1|TRBD2
TGCAGCGTTGATGGGCGGGGGGGTCTCTCCTACAATGAGCAGTTCTTC
CSVDGRGGLSYNEQFF
>TRBV7-9|.|TRBJ1-2|TRBD1
TGTGCCAGCAGCTACGGGACAGGGGATGGCTACACCTTC
CASSYGTGDGYTF
>TRBV30|.|TRBJ1-2|.
TGTGCCTGGACTTCCGAGGACTATGGCTACACCTTC
CAWTSEDYGYTF
>TRBV7-2|.|TRBJ2-1|TRBD1
TGTGCCAGCAGCCGGAGACAGGGGGGTTCCAATGAGCAGTTCTTC
CASSRRQGGSNEQFF
>TRBV4-3|few|TRBJ1-6|.
TGCGCCAGCAGCCAAGGGTCAGGTTATAATTCACCCCTCCACTTT
CASSQGSGYNSPLHF
>TRBV10-3|.|TRBJ2-7|TRBD2
TGTGCCATCAGTGCTACTCCGGGACTAGGGACACCCTACGAGCAGTACTTC
CAISATPGLGTPYEQYF
>TRBV27|.|TRBJ1-2|.
TGTGCCAGCAGTTTAGAGGGGGGTGGCTATGGCTACACCTTC
CASSLEGGGYGYTF
>TRBV6-5|.|TRBJ1-1|.
TGTGCCAGCCACAAAAGGACTGAAGCTTTCTTT
CASHKRTEAFF
>TRBV7-2|.|TRBJ1-5|.
TGTGCCAGCAGCTTATCAGACAGCAATCAGCCCCAGCATTTT
CASSLSDSNQPQHF
>TRBV6-5|.|TRBJ2-5|.
TGTGCCAGCAGTGATGGGGGGGCCGGTAAGACCCAGTACTTC
CASSDGGAGKTQYF
>TRBV7-2|once|TRBJ1-2|.
TGTGCCAGCAGCTTAGGTCTGGGGGTTGAAGGCTACACCTTC
CASSLGLGVEGYTF
>TRBV6-1|once|TRBJ1-2|.
TGTGCCAGCAGGCCCGGACGGCCCTGGGGCTACACCTTC
CASRPGRPWGYTF
>TRBV2|few|TRBJ2-4|.
TGTGCCAGCAGTGCGGGGTCGGGTAACATTCAGTACTTC
CASSAGSGNIQYF
>TRBV29-1|.|TRBJ1-4|.
TGCAGCGTTGGGCAGGGCACTAATGAAAAACTGTTTTTT
CSVGQGTNEKLFF
>TRBV4-1|once|TRBJ2-7|TRBD1
TGCGCCAGCAGCCAAGCCAGGACAGGACTCTACGAGCAGTACTTC
CASSQARTGLYEQYF
>TRBV30|.|TRBJ2-1|.
TGTGCCTGGAAAAGCCCGGGAAGGATAAATGAGCAGTTCTTC
CAWKSPGRINEQFF
>TRBV4-2|.|TRBJ2-7|.
TGTGCCAGCAGCCCAGGACTACCCCCCTACGAGCAGTACTTC
CASSPGLPPYEQYF
>TRBV5-4|.|TRBJ1-4|.
TGTGCCAGCAGCTTCAGGGGAACTAATGAAAAACTGTTTTTT
CASSFRGTNEKLFF
>TRBV2|.|TRBJ2-7|.
TGTGCCAGCTCTCTTAAACGGTCCTACGAGCAGTACTTC
CASSLKRSYEQYF
>TRBV6-5|once|TRBJ2-2|TRBD2
TGTGCCAGCACCCCGACTAGCGGGGCGTCCGGGGAGCTGTTTTTT
CASTPTSGASGELFF
>TRBV30|.|TRBJ2-7|.
TGTGCCTGGAGTGTAGACGGGGTGATCAGCGAGCAGTACTTC
CAWSVDGVISEQYF
>TRBV5-1|few|TRBJ2-4|TRBD1
TGCGCCAGCAGCCCCGAGACAGGGGAAAACATTCAGTACTTC
CASSPETGENIQYF
>TRBV29-1|.|TRBJ2-7|.
TGCAGCGTTGAAGAAGGCGAGCAGTACTTC
CSVEEGEQYF
>TRBV19|.|TRBJ1-1|.
TGTGCCAGTCTATCGAGCGGGGGAAGAGCTTTCTTT
CASLSSGGRAFF
>TRBV5-6|.|TRBJ2-7|TRBD1
TGTGCCAGCAGCTGGGACAGGGGGTACGAGCAGTACTTC
CASSWDRGYEQYF
>TRBV7-9|.|TRBJ2-6|.
TGTGCCAGCAGTCCCACAGTCGTGGGGGCCAACGTCCTGACTTTC
CASSPTVVGANVLTF
>TRBV11-2|.|TRBJ2-2|.
TGTGCCAGCAGCCCGGTCACCGGGGAGCTGTTTTTT
CASSPVTGELFF
>TRBV30|.|TRBJ2-7|.
TGTGCCTGGAGTAATACTGACGGGTCCTACGAGCAGTACTTC
CAWSNTDGSYEQYF
>TRBV7-6|.|TRBJ2-2|TRBD1
TGTGCCAGCAGCTTAGGGGGACAGGGAAGTACCGGGGAGCTGTTTTTT
CASSLGGQGSTGELFF
>TRBV29-1|.|TRBJ1-1|TRBD1
TGCAGCGTCTGTTTTTACGGGACAGGGGTGAACACTGAAGCTTTCTTT
CSVCFYGTGVNTEAFF
>TRBV6-5|.|TRBJ1-1|TRBD1
TGTGCCAGCAGTTATACAGGGGGCTTGCACACTGAAGCTTTCTTT
CASSYTGGLHTEAFF
>TRBV4-3|many|TRBJ1-2|.
TGCGCCAGCAGCTCAACGAGACATTCTAACTATGGCTACACCTTC
CASSSTRHSNYGYTF
>TRBV11-2|.|TRBJ2-5|TRBD2
TGTGCCAGCAGCATTAGCGGGGGCGGGGAGACCCAGTACTTC
CASSISGGGETQYF
>TRBV29-1|.|TRBJ1-1|.
TGCAGCGTGATGACGGAAGGGGAACTTCACACTGAAGCTTTCTTT
CSVMTEGELHTEAFF
>TRBV5-1|.|TRBJ2-3|.
TGCGCCAGCAGCTTGGAAGGGGGGCCTCTCTCCACAGATACGCAGTATTTT
CASSLEGGPLSTDTQYF
>TRBV4-3|.|TRBJ2-5|TRBD2
TGCGCCAGCAGCCAAGATCCTCTAGCGGGACCTGGGACCCAGTACTTC
CASSQDPLAGPGTQYF
>TRBV11-2|.|TRBJ2-5|.
TGTGCCAGCAGCCGCGGAGAGACCCAGTACTTC
CASSRGETQYF
>TRBV6-1|.|TRBJ2-7|.
TGTGCCAGCTCAGAACCGGGACTGGCCTACGAGCAGTACTTC
CASSEPGLAYEQYF
>TRBV29-1|.|TRBJ2-6|.
TGCAGCGTTGCGCCCTCTGGGGCCAACGTCCTGACTTTC
CSVAPSGANVLTF
>TRBV7-2|few|TRBJ2-7|TRBD1
TGTGCCAGCAGCTATCAGGGGGCCGCTCGCGAGCAGTACTTC
CASSYQGAAREQYF
>TRBV15|.|TRBJ2-5|.
TGTGCCACCAGCACCGGCGGGCGGGAAGAGACCCAGTACTTC
CATSTGGREETQYF
>TRBV30|.|TRBJ1-1|.
TGTGCCTGGAGGCGACGCGGGGACACTGAAGCTTTCTTT
CAWRRRGDTEAFF
>TRBV25-1|.|TRBJ1-1|.
TGTGCCAGCAGTGAATATCTAGCGGGGGGTCGGGCTGAAGCTTTCTTT
CASSEYLAGGRAEAFF
>TRBV13|.|TRBJ2-5|.
TGTGCCAGCAGCTCGATGCACAGCCAAGAGACCCAGTACTTC
CASSSMHSQETQYF
>TRBV2|.|TRBJ2-6|.
TGTGCCAGCAGTGATTGGAGCTCTGGGGCCAACGTCCTGACTTTC
CASSDWSSGANVLTF
>TRBV29-1|.|TRBJ1-1|TRBD1
TGCAGCGCCCGGGGACAGGGACGGGGCACTGAAGCTTTCTTT
CSARGQGRGTEAFF
>TRBV2|.|TRBJ2-6|TRBD1
TGTGCCAGCAGTGAGCAGGGGGCTGTTGGGGCCAACGTCCTGACTTTC
CASSEQGAVGANVLTF
>TRBV29-1|.|TRBJ1-1|.
TGCAGCGTGGTCAGGGACACTGAAGCTTTCTTT
CSVVRDTEAFF
>TRBV10-3|.|TRBJ1-6|.
TGTGCCATCAGTGGAGACGGGAATAATTCACCCCTCCACTTT
CAISGDGNNSPLHF
>TRBV27|many|TRBJ2-7|.
TGTGCCAGCAGTTTATCTACGCGGGGGCCCGCCTACGAGCAGTACTTC
CASSLSTRGPAYEQYF
>TRBV4-1|few|TRBJ1-2|.
TGCGCCAGCAGCCAAGTGGGAAGCTATGGCTACACCTTC
CASSQVGSYGYTF
>TRBV27|.|TRBJ1-2|TRBD1
TGTGCCAGCAGTTCTCGACAGGGGAGTAACATTAACTATGGCTACACCTTC
CASSSRQGSNINYGYTF
>TRBV5-6|.|TRBJ2-7|.
TGTGCCAGCAGCTTGTTCGGGGGCTACGAGCAGTACTTC
CASSLFGGYEQYF
>TRBV11-3|once|TRBJ2-7|TRBD1
TGTGCCAGCAGCTCCGCCGGGACAGGTTCCTACGAGCAGTACTTC
CASSSAGTGSYEQYF
>TRBV4-3|.|TRBJ2-7|TRBD2
TGCGCCAGCAGCCAAAAATTGGGGGCCGCGGGAGGCGAGCAGTACTTC
CASSQKLGAAGGEQYF
>TRBV11-3|few|TRBJ1-5|.
TGTGCCAGCAGCCGAACCGACAGGTCGGGCGGCAATCAGCCCCAGCATTTT
CASSRTDRSGGNQPQHF
>TRBV30|.|TRBJ1-5|TRBD1
TGTGCCTGGAGTTTCGGACAGGACCAGCATTTT
CAWSFGQDQHF
>TRBV7-2|once|TRBJ2-4|.
TGTGCCAGCAGCTTAAATCGGGGGAACATTCAGTACTTC
CASSLNRGNIQYF